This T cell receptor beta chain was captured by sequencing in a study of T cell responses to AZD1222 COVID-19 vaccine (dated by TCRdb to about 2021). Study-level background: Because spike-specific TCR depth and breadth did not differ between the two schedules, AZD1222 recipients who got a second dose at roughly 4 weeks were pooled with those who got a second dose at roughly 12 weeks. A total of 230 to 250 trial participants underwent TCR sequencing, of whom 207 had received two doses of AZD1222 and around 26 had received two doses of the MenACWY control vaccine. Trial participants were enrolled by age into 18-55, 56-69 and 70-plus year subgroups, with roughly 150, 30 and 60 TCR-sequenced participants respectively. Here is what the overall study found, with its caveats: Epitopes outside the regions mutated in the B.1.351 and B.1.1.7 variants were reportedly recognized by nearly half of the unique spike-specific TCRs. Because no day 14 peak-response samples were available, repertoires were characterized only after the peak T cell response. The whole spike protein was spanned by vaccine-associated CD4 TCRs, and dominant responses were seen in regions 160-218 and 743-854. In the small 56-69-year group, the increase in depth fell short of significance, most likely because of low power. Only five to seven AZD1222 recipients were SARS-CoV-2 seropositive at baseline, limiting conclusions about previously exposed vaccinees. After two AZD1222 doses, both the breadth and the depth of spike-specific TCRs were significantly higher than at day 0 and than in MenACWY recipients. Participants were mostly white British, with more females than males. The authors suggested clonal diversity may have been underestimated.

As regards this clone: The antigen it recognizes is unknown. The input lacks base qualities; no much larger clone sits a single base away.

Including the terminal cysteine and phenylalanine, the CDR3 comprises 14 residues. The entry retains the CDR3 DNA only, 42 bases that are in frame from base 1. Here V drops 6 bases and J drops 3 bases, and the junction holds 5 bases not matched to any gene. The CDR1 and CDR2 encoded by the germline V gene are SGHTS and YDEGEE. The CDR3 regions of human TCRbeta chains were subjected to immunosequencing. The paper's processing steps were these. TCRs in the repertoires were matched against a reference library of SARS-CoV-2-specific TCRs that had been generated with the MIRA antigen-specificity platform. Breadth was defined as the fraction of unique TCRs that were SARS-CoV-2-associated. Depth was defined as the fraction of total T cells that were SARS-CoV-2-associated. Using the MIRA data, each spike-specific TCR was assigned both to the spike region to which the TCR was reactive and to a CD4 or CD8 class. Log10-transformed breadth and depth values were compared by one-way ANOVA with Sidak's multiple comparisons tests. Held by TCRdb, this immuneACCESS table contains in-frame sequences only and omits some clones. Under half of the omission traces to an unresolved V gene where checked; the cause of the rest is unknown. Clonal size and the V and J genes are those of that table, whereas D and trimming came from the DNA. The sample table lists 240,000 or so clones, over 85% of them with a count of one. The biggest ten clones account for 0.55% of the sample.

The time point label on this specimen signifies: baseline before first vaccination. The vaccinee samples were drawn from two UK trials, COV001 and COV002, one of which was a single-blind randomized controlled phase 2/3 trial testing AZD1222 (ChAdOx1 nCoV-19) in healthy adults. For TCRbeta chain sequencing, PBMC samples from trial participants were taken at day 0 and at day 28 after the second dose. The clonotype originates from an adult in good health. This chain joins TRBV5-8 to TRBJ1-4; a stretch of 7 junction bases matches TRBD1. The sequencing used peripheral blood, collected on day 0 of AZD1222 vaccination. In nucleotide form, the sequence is TGTGCCAGCATCCTTACAGGGGCTAATGAAAAACTGTTTTTT. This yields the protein CASILTGANEKLFF.